The 5 T cell receptor beta chains below all came from one sample that was sequenced in a study of cytomegalovirus exposure and HLA in healthy donors. In the PCR, 60 Vbeta and 13 Jbeta primers were used. The assay was immunoSEQ multiplex PCR, and TCRdb's table has in-frame clones only and misses some. The table records approximately 110,000 clones, 79% of them present only once. The material sequenced was PBMCs. These receptors were obtained from a woman between 18 and 30 years old in good health and CMV-seropositive.

The chain links TRBV7-2 to TRBJ2-2; 7 bases agree with TRBD2. The CDR3 covers 15 residues. Trimming at V came to 5 bases and at J to 5 bases, leaving 8 bases not matched to a gene. Looked up from germline, CDR1 is SGHTA and CDR2 is FQGNSA. The CDR3 sequence: CASSPWTSMTGELFF. The CDR3 DNA follows: TGTGCCAGCAGCCCCTGGACTAGTATGACCGGGGAGCTGTTTTTT.

This chain links TRBV5-6 with TRBJ1-2, with 11 bases that match TRBD1. CDR1 is SGHDT, CDR2 YYEEEE, per germline. V lost 4 bases and J lost 6; bases outside the gene matches: 5. The CDR3 spans 14 residues. Written as DNA, the CDR3 is TGTGCCAGCAGCGGAGGGACAGGGGGTCATGGCTACACCTTC. Translation: CASSGGTGGHGYTF.

The rearrangement joins TRBV5-1 to TRBJ2-7, with 7 bases that match TRBD2. Germline CDR1 reads SGHRS; CDR2 reads YFSETQ. The CDR3 is 15 amino acids. The V segment lost 4 bases and the J segment 3 bases; nucleotides outside the gene matches: 10. CDR3 bases: TGCGCCAGCAGCCCGACCGGGACTACTCTCTACGAGCAGTACTTC. Its protein is CASSPTGTTLYEQYF.

This rearrangement joins TRBV11-1 to TRBJ2-2, with 11 nucleotides matching TRBD2. The germline V gene has CDR1 SGHAT and CDR2 FQDESV (reference sequence). Trimming removed 5 bases from V and 4 bases from J; junction bases left unmatched: 9. This CDR3 region has 17 residues. The CDR3 coding sequence is TGTGCCAGCAGCAAGGGACTAGCGGAAAGAGGCACCGGGGAGCTGTTTTTT. It is translated as CASSKGLAERGTGELFF. The full variable domain, with the rest looked up from reference TRBV11-1 and TRBJ2-2, is EAEVAQSPRYKITEKSQAVAFWCDPISGHATLYWYRQILGQGPELLVQFQDESVVDDSQLPKDRFSAERLKGVDSTLKIQPAELGDSAMYLCASSKGLAERGTGELFFGEGSRLTVL.

This rearrangement joins TRBV6-6 to TRBJ1-3; 10 bases agree with TRBD1. V gave up 5 bases and J gave up 2 bases; unmatched junction bases: 3. CDR1 MNHNY and CDR2 SVGAGI come from the germline V gene (reference sequence). This CDR3 is built from 15 residues. In DNA form, the CDR3 reads TGTGCCAGCAGTCCAGACAGGGGGCCTGGAAACACCATATATTTT. Its protein product is CASSPDRGPGNTIYF.